This is a list of T cell receptor beta chains from one sample in a study of control samples from healthy donors and cancer patients. Measured with immunoSEQ multiplex PCR; TCRdb has only the in-frame clones, and not every one. The table has some 150,000 clones, 90% to 95% seen once; the top ten hold roughly 15%. The sequenced sample was PBMCs. The source is a man in his 60s with colorectal cancer. CDR3s include the opening cysteine and the closing phenylalanine or tryptophan. The order of the fields is V gene, J gene, D gene, clone size, CDR3 DNA, CDR3 protein. A D gene is named only where the DNA matches it firmly. A clone size is listed for some rows: how often the clone was seen (once, few, many), or a class if it is expanded.

V gene: TRBV5-1
J gene: TRBJ1-5
D gene: .
clone size: .
CDR3 DNA: TGCGCCAGCAGCTTGGAACTCAATCAGCCCCAGCATTTT
CDR3 protein: CASSLELNQPQHF

V gene: TRBV3-1/TRBV3-2
J gene: TRBJ2-1
D gene: .
clone size: once
CDR3 DNA: TGTGCCAGCAGCCGACGGGGACATGAGCAGTTCTTC
CDR3 protein: CASSRRGHEQFF

V gene: TRBV6-2/TRBV6-3
J gene: TRBJ2-7
D gene: .
clone size: .
CDR3 DNA: TGTGCCAGCAGTTCGGTGCGGGGATCCGAGCAGTACTTC
CDR3 protein: CASSSVRGSEQYF

V gene: TRBV7-2
J gene: TRBJ2-2
D gene: .
clone size: .
CDR3 DNA: TGTGCCAGCAGCTTTGCGGGCGGGGAGCTGTTTTTT
CDR3 protein: CASSFAGGELFF

V gene: TRBV12-3/TRBV12-4
J gene: TRBJ1-1
D gene: .
clone size: .
CDR3 DNA: TGTGCCAGCAGTTTCTTCGGGTCCGAAGCTTTCTTT
CDR3 protein: CASSFFGSEAFF

V gene: TRBV30
J gene: TRBJ2-7
D gene: TRBD1
clone size: once
CDR3 DNA: TGTGCCTGGAGGGCCCGGGACAGGGATCTTTTCGAGCAGTACTTC
CDR3 protein: CAWRARDRDLFEQYF

V gene: TRBV5-1
J gene: TRBJ2-5
D gene: .
clone size: .
CDR3 DNA: TGCGCCAGCAGCTTTCGGGACAAAAAAGCGACAAACCCCCAAGAGACCCAGTACTTC
CDR3 protein: CASSFRDKKATNPQETQYF

V gene: TRBV5-4
J gene: TRBJ2-1
D gene: .
clone size: .
CDR3 DNA: TGTGCCAGCAGATATAGCTCGGGAAGGGTCACCTACAATGAGCAGTTCTTC
CDR3 protein: CASRYSSGRVTYNEQFF

V gene: TRBV5-1
J gene: TRBJ2-7
D gene: .
clone size: .
CDR3 DNA: TGCGCCAGCAGCAGCGCCTACGAGCAGTACTTC
CDR3 protein: CASSSAYEQYF

V gene: TRBV10-3
J gene: TRBJ2-5
D gene: TRBD2
clone size: once
CDR3 DNA: TGTGCCATCAGTGAGGGACTAGCGGGGGGGCAAGAGACCCAGTACTTC
CDR3 protein: CAISEGLAGGQETQYF

V gene: TRBV11-2
J gene: TRBJ2-3
D gene: .
clone size: .
CDR3 DNA: TGTGCCAGCAGTCCTCTCAGGACAGATACGCAGTATTTT
CDR3 protein: CASSPLRTDTQYF

V gene: TRBV5-5
J gene: TRBJ1-2
D gene: TRBD1
clone size: .
CDR3 DNA: TGTGCCAGCAGCGGCCTAGCTGGGACAGGGGTCCAGGATGGCTACACCTTC
CDR3 protein: CASSGLAGTGVQDGYTF

V gene: TRBV27
J gene: TRBJ2-7
D gene: TRBD2
clone size: .
CDR3 DNA: TGTGCCAGCAGTTTATTGGGTCTAGCGGGGGGGAGCTCCTACGAGCAGTACTTC
CDR3 protein: CASSLLGLAGGSSYEQYF

V gene: TRBV18
J gene: TRBJ2-3
D gene: TRBD2
clone size: .
CDR3 DNA: TGTGCCAGCTCACCTGGAGCGGGGGGCACAGATACGCAGTATTTT
CDR3 protein: CASSPGAGGTDTQYF

V gene: TRBV6-5
J gene: TRBJ1-2
D gene: TRBD1
clone size: .
CDR3 DNA: TGTGCCAGCAGTTCGGCCGGGACAGGGAACTATGGCTACACCTTC
CDR3 protein: CASSSAGTGNYGYTF

V gene: TRBV5-4
J gene: TRBJ2-7
D gene: TRBD1
clone size: .
CDR3 DNA: TGTGCCAGCAGGCCCGGGACAGGGGCCTACGAGCAGTACTTC
CDR3 protein: CASRPGTGAYEQYF

V gene: TRBV7-2
J gene: TRBJ1-5
D gene: TRBD1
clone size: .
CDR3 DNA: TGTGCCAGCAGCAAAGACAGGGTCAATCAGCCCCAGCATTTT
CDR3 protein: CASSKDRVNQPQHF

V gene: TRBV5-1
J gene: TRBJ2-3
D gene: .
clone size: .
CDR3 DNA: TGCGCCAGTCATTGGGGGGGGCGCACAGATACGCAGTATTTT
CDR3 protein: CASHWGGRTDTQYF

V gene: TRBV11-2
J gene: TRBJ2-5
D gene: .
clone size: .
CDR3 DNA: TGTGCCAGCAGCCTAACCGGGACAAACAAAGAGACCCAGTACTTC
CDR3 protein: CASSLTGTNKETQYF

V gene: TRBV21-1
J gene: TRBJ2-7
D gene: .
clone size: .
CDR3 DNA: TGTGCCAGCAGCAAAGGGGAACAGGGTGAGAGGGAGCAGTACTTC
CDR3 protein: CASSKGEQGEREQYF

V gene: TRBV12-3/TRBV12-4
J gene: TRBJ1-2
D gene: TRBD1
clone size: .
CDR3 DNA: TGTGCCAGCAGACCGACAGGGACCTATGGCTACACCTTC
CDR3 protein: CASRPTGTYGYTF

V gene: TRBV23-1
J gene: TRBJ1-1
D gene: TRBD1
clone size: .
CDR3 DNA: TGCGCCAGCAGTCAATCCAGGGACAGGGTTACCACTGAAGCTTTCTTT
CDR3 protein: CASSQSRDRVTTEAFF

V gene: TRBV19
J gene: TRBJ1-2
D gene: .
clone size: .
CDR3 DNA: TGTGCCAGTAGTAGGGGGGACGGCAACTATGGCTACACCTTC
CDR3 protein: CASSRGDGNYGYTF

V gene: TRBV12-3/TRBV12-4
J gene: TRBJ1-6
D gene: .
clone size: .
CDR3 DNA: TGTGCCACCTCATTGGGACCCGATTCACCCCTCCACTTT
CDR3 protein: CATSLGPDSPLHF

V gene: TRBV30
J gene: TRBJ1-2
D gene: .
clone size: once
CDR3 DNA: TGTGCCTGGAGTGTAAAAGTGGGGCAGGGCGCCCGGGGTGGCTACACCTTC
CDR3 protein: CAWSVKVGQGARGGYTF

V gene: TRBV11-2
J gene: TRBJ1-2
D gene: TRBD1
clone size: .
CDR3 DNA: TGTGCCAGCAGTCAGGGGGCGAGCTATGGCTACACCTTC
CDR3 protein: CASSQGASYGYTF

V gene: TRBV10-1
J gene: TRBJ2-1
D gene: .
clone size: .
CDR3 DNA: TGCGCCAGCAGTGAGTCCGGGGAAGGGGCTGAGCAGTTCTTC
CDR3 protein: CASSESGEGAEQFF

V gene: TRBV28
J gene: TRBJ1-2
D gene: TRBD1
clone size: .
CDR3 DNA: TGTGCCAGCAGGGGAGGGGGCACGGCTGGCTACACCTTC
CDR3 protein: CASRGGGTAGYTF

V gene: TRBV16
J gene: TRBJ2-3
D gene: .
clone size: .
CDR3 DNA: TGTGCCAGCAGCCAATCTGAGAGCACAGATACGCAGTATTTT
CDR3 protein: CASSQSESTDTQYF

V gene: TRBV14
J gene: TRBJ1-6
D gene: .
clone size: .
CDR3 DNA: TGTGCCAGCAGCCAAGGTGCGCAGGATTCACCCCTCCACTTT
CDR3 protein: CASSQGAQDSPLHF

V gene: TRBV18
J gene: TRBJ2-5
D gene: .
clone size: .
CDR3 DNA: TGTGCCAGCTCACCAGGGGGGGCCCAGGAGACCCAGTACTTC
CDR3 protein: CASSPGGAQETQYF

V gene: TRBV10-1
J gene: TRBJ1-4
D gene: .
clone size: .
CDR3 DNA: TGCGCCAGCAGTCCGGGGGTCGGGGAAAAACTGTTTTTT
CDR3 protein: CASSPGVGEKLFF

V gene: TRBV27
J gene: TRBJ2-1
D gene: TRBD2
clone size: .
CDR3 DNA: TGTGCCAGCAGTTTATTGGGGGGGTACAATGAGCAGTTCTTC
CDR3 protein: CASSLLGGYNEQFF

V gene: TRBV27
J gene: TRBJ1-1
D gene: .
clone size: .
CDR3 DNA: TGTGCCAGCAGTCCTTCCGACAGGACCAACACTGAAGCTTTCTTT
CDR3 protein: CASSPSDRTNTEAFF

V gene: TRBV30
J gene: TRBJ1-6
D gene: .
clone size: .
CDR3 DNA: TGTGCCTGGAGTGCCCAGGGAGGGGGAAATTCACCCCTCCACTTT
CDR3 protein: CAWSAQGGGNSPLHF

V gene: TRBV4-1
J gene: TRBJ2-1
D gene: .
clone size: .
CDR3 DNA: TGCGCCAGCAGCCAAAGAAGCGGCACCTACAATGAGCAGTTCTTC
CDR3 protein: CASSQRSGTYNEQFF

V gene: TRBV27
J gene: TRBJ2-7
D gene: TRBD1
clone size: .
CDR3 DNA: TGTGCCAGCAGTTTTGGACAGGGGGTTGGGGAGCAGTACTTC
CDR3 protein: CASSFGQGVGEQYF

V gene: TRBV9
J gene: TRBJ1-2
D gene: TRBD1
clone size: .
CDR3 DNA: TGTGCCAGCAGCGTAGGGGCCGGGACAGGAAACTATGGCTACACCTTC
CDR3 protein: CASSVGAGTGNYGYTF

V gene: TRBV19
J gene: TRBJ2-3
D gene: TRBD1
clone size: .
CDR3 DNA: TGTGCCAGTAGTACAGGACTGGGACAGGGAAGTGATACGCAGTATTTT
CDR3 protein: CASSTGLGQGSDTQYF

V gene: TRBV7-2
J gene: TRBJ2-7
D gene: .
clone size: .
CDR3 DNA: TGTGCCAGCAGCCCAGCCCCGGGCCCCTACGAGCAGTACTTC
CDR3 protein: CASSPAPGPYEQYF

V gene: TRBV10-3
J gene: TRBJ1-4
D gene: TRBD1
clone size: .
CDR3 DNA: TGTGCCAGCGGACAGGGGGGTGAAAAACTGTTTTTT
CDR3 protein: CASGQGGEKLFF

V gene: TRBV28
J gene: TRBJ1-2
D gene: TRBD1
clone size: .
CDR3 DNA: TGTGCCAGCAGTGCCCCGGACAGGGGATGGGATGGCTACACCTTC
CDR3 protein: CASSAPDRGWDGYTF

V gene: TRBV5-1
J gene: TRBJ2-7
D gene: .
clone size: .
CDR3 DNA: TGCGCCAGCAGCTTGGTCCAGGGAAAGAAAGCCTACGAGCAGTACTTC
CDR3 protein: CASSLVQGKKAYEQYF

V gene: TRBV5-1
J gene: TRBJ2-5
D gene: .
clone size: .
CDR3 DNA: TGCGCCAGCAGCGCCGTTGGGGGGGCCCCCGGAGAGACCCAGTACTTC
CDR3 protein: CASSAVGGAPGETQYF

V gene: TRBV30
J gene: TRBJ2-3
D gene: .
clone size: .
CDR3 DNA: TGTGCCTGGAGTCCGGGGGCTTATCGCACAGATACGCAGTATTTT
CDR3 protein: CAWSPGAYRTDTQYF

V gene: TRBV10-3
J gene: TRBJ2-2
D gene: TRBD2
clone size: .
CDR3 DNA: TGTGCCATCAGTGACAGCGGGGGGGCGAACGGGGAGCTGTTTTTT
CDR3 protein: CAISDSGGANGELFF

V gene: TRBV5-5
J gene: TRBJ2-1
D gene: .
clone size: .
CDR3 DNA: TGTGCCAGCAGCCCCGGGACTGGCTCCTACAATGAGCAGTTCTTC
CDR3 protein: CASSPGTGSYNEQFF